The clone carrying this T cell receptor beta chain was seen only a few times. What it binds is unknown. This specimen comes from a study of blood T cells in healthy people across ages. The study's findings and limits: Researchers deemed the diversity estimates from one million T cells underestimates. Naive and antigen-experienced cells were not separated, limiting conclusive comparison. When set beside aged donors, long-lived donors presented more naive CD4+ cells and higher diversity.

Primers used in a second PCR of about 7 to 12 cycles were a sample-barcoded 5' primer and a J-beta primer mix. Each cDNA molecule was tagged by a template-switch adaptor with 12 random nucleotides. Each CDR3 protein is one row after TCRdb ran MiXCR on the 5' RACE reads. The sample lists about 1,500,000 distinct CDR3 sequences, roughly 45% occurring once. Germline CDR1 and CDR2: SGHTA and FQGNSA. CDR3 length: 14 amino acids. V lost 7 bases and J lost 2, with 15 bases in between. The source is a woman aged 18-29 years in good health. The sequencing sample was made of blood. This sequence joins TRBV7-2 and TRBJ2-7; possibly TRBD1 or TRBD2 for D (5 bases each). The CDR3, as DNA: TGTGCCAGCAAGAGGGGTGAAGCCACCTACGAGCAGTACTTC. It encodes CASKRGEATYEQYF.